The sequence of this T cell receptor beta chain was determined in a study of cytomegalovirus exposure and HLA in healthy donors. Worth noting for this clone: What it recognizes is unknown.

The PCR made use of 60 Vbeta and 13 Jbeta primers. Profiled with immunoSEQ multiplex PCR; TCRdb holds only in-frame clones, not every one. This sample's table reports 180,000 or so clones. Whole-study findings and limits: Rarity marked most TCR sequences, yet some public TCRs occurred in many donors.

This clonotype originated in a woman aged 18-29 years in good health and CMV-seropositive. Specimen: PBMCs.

The CDR3 protein is CASSLEGGETRNTEAFF. CDR3 DNA sequence: TGTGCCAGCAGCCTAGAAGGGGGCGAAACGAGGAACACTGAAGCTTTCTTT. This rearrangement joins TRBV21-1 to TRBJ1-1; the DNA was not used to check the table's D call, TRBD1. TRBV21-1 is shown as a pseudogene. CDR3 length: 17 amino acids.